The TCR beta chain described here comes from a study of cytomegalovirus exposure and HLA in healthy donors. General study findings and limits: The study flagged 150 to 200 TCR beta chains as cytomegalovirus-associated. A prior analysis recorded that most TCR beta V segments were productive about 90% or about 30% of the time.

Amplification used 60 Vbeta primers and 13 Jbeta primers. Sequenced by immunoSEQ multiplex PCR; TCRdb stores in-frame clones only, minus some. The profile shows around 240,000 clones, roughly 82% of them singletons. Trimming shortened V by 4 bases and J by 4 bases, and 9 bases separated the two germline ends. CDR3 size: 13 residues. The germline gives CDR1 SGHDT, CDR2 YYEEEE. With regard to this clone: What it binds is unknown.

The sequencing input was PBMCs. The sequence was collected from a middle-aged woman in good health and CMV-seropositive. The chain carries TRBV5-6 and TRBJ2-1; tentatively, D is TRBD2 (5 bases). CDR3 coding DNA: TGTGCCAGCAGCGGATCGGGATACAATGAGCAGTTCTTC. Its translation: CASSGSGYNEQFF.